The 20 T cell receptor beta chains presented below share a single source sample, sequenced in a study of cytomegalovirus exposure and HLA in healthy donors. The data were produced by immunoSEQ multiplex PCR, yet TCRdb's version contains in-frame clones alone and is incomplete. Of hundreds of thousands of clones in the sample, more than 75% were seen once. Sample: PBMCs. The receptors come from a woman aged 18-30 years in good health and CMV-seropositive.

The chain joins TRBV19 to TRBJ2-3; 11 nucleotides line up with TRBD2. The CDR3 sequence is 14 residues long. Germline lookup yields CDR1 LNHDA and CDR2 SQIVND (reference sequence). The junction had 5 bases not matched to a gene; V was cut back by 7 bases and J by 5 bases. CDR3 sequence: CASTYLAGGDTQYF. CDR3 coding DNA: TGTGCCAGTACTTACCTAGCGGGAGGAGATACGCAGTATTTT.

V gene TRBV27 combines with J gene TRBJ1-2, with D perhaps matching TRBD1 (6 bases). The V and J ends lost 3 bases and 5 bases respectively, with 10 bases between them. The CDR3 covers 13 residues. CDR1 and CDR2 (germline): MNHEY, SMNVEV (reference sequence). The CDR3 here is CASSLGGHYGYTF. DNA for the CDR3: TGTGCCAGCAGTTTGGGGGGGCATTATGGCTACACCTTC.

The J gene is TRBJ2-1, the V gene TRBV4-1; 12 bases map to TRBD2. The junction had 6 bases not matched to a gene; V was cut back by 1 base and J by 8 bases. Germline assignment: CDR1 MGHRA and CDR2 YSYEKL. CDR3 size: 16 residues. The CDR3 DNA sequence: TGCGCCAGCAGCCAAGCCCTAGCGGGAGGGGGGGATGAGCAGTTCTTC. Amino acid sequence: CASSQALAGGGDEQFF.

J is TRBJ2-7 and V is TRBV5-1; possibly TRBD2 for D (5 bases). V shed 4 bases and J shed 2 bases, with 13 bases lying between them. Looked up from germline, CDR1 is SGHRS and CDR2 is YFSETQ. The CDR3 loop spans 14 amino acids. The CDR3 spells CASSPMFGAYEQYF. CDR3 DNA sequence: TGCGCCAGCAGCCCGATGTTCGGGGCCTACGAGCAGTACTTC. Full variable domain (outside the CDR3, taken from reference TRBV5-1 and TRBJ2-7): KAGVTQTPRYLIKTRGQQVTLSCSPISGHRSVSWYQQTPGQGLQFLFEYFSETQRNKGNFPGRFSGRQFSNSRSEMNVSTLELGDSALYLCASSPMFGAYEQYFGPGTRLTVT.

This clone was detected only a few times. Other nucleotide sequences in the sample specify the same CDR3. This chain joins TRBV4-2 and TRBJ2-7; 10 nucleotides align to TRBD2. The V gene end was trimmed by 3 bases and the J gene end by 2 bases; junction bases not matched to a gene: 4. The CDR3 extends over 15 amino acids. Germline assignment: CDR1 LGHNA and CDR2 YNFKEQ. CDR3 protein: CASSQELAGTYEQYF. For the CDR3, the DNA is TGTGCCAGCAGCCAGGAACTAGCGGGGACCTACGAGCAGTACTTC.

The V gene is TRBV10-2, the J gene TRBJ2-1; 7 bases map to TRBD2. Trimming cost V 6 bases and J 3 bases; bases outside gene matches: 5. The CDR3 loop spans 14 amino acids. Germline V lookup: CDR1 WSHSY, CDR2 SAAADI. The CDR3 sequence is CASSEREGYNEQFF. The CDR3 nucleotides are TGCGCCAGCAGCGAGCGGGAAGGCTACAATGAGCAGTTCTTC.

This sequence joins TRBV6-5 and TRBJ1-2, with a weak D call TRBD1 (5 bases). The CDR3 runs to 15 residues. The V end was cut by 6 bases, the J end by 4 bases, with 18 bases between. Germline CDR1 MNHEY, CDR2 SVGAGI. The CDR3 nucleotides read TGTGCCAGCAGCCCCCGGCAGGGAAGGGGCTATGGCTACACCTTC. As protein: CASSPRQGRGYGYTF.

The chain has TRBV29-1 and TRBJ2-1; 10 bases match TRBD2. This CDR3 comprises 18 residues. After removal of 7 bases from V and 0 bases from J, the junction contained 15 bases not matched to a gene. Germline V gene data show CDR1 as SQVTM and CDR2 as ANQGSEA. The CDR3 coding sequence is TGCAGCGCCGTGGCCGGGACTAGCGTTCTGAGCTCCTACAATGAGCAGTTCTTC. This encodes CSAVAGTSVLSSYNEQFF.

This chain joins TRBV28 and TRBJ1-2; possibly TRBD1 for D (5 bases). Deletions cut 4 bases from V and 2 bases from J, with 11 bases between. Germline V gene sequence: CDR1 MDHEN, CDR2 SYDVKM. This CDR3 is built from 14 residues. The CDR3 bases are TGTGCCAGCAGTTCAGGGCCAAGAAACTATGGCTACACCTTC. Its protein is CASSSGPRNYGYTF.

This chain uses TRBV5-1 with TRBJ1-5, with 12 bases identical to TRBD1. With 2 bases clipped from V and 0 bases from J, the junction kept 9 bases outside the gene matches. This CDR3 comprises 19 residues. Germline assignment: CDR1 SGHRS and CDR2 YFSETQ. The CDR3 coding sequence is TGCGCCAGCAGCTTCCCAACCGGGACAGGGGGCGATAGCAATCAGCCCCAGCATTTT. Translating gives CASSFPTGTGGDSNQPQHF. The variable domain in full, completed from reference TRBV5-1 and TRBJ1-5, reads KAGVTQTPRYLIKTRGQQVTLSCSPISGHRSVSWYQQTPGQGLQFLFEYFSETQRNKGNFPGRFSGRQFSNSRSEMNVSTLELGDSALYLCASSFPTGTGGDSNQPQHFGDGTRLSIL.

V is TRBV11-2 and J is TRBJ2-1; 7 bases are a match to TRBD2. The CDR3 has 16 residues. The germline CDR1 and CDR2 sequences are SGHAT and FQNNGV. V shed 5 bases, J shed 2 bases, and the junction held 9 bases outside the gene matches. The CDR3 DNA follows: TGTGCCAGCAGCCCCCCGGGAGGTTTAACCTACAATGAGCAGTTCTTC. As protein: CASSPPGGLTYNEQFF.

CDR3 protein: CASSTMDSQPQHF. The CDR3 DNA reads as TGTGCCAGCAGTACGATGGACAGTCAGCCCCAGCATTTT. The chain joins TRBV27 to TRBJ1-5; D might be TRBD1 (6 bases). CDR1 is MNHEY, CDR2 SMNVEV, per germline (reference sequence). The CDR3 is 13 amino acids. V dropped 5 bases and J dropped 6 bases, with 11 bases sitting between them.

The chain couples TRBV30 to TRBJ1-1, with D unclear. Germline CDR1 GTSNPN, CDR2 SVGIG (reference sequence). V dropped 4 bases and J dropped 0 bases, with 9 bases sitting between them. This CDR3 comprises 13 residues. DNA of the CDR3: TGTGCCTGGACTTCCCAGTTGAACACTGAAGCTTTCTTT. This encodes CAWTSQLNTEAFF.

The CDR3 sequence: CASSSIGTGGYNSPLHF. The CDR3 region has the DNA TGTGCCAGCAGTAGTATTGGGACAGGGGGCTATAATTCACCCCTCCACTTT. The chain links TRBV27 to TRBJ1-6; 11 positions agree with TRBD1. The length of the CDR3 is 17 residues. Trimming at V came to 5 bases and at J to 3 bases, leaving 6 bases not matched to a gene. The germline V gene has CDR1 MNHEY and CDR2 SMNVEV (reference sequence).

V and J are TRBV7-9 and TRBJ2-5; 7 positions match TRBD1. This CDR3 contains 14 residues. Losses at the gene ends were 3 bases for V and 4 bases for J; bases not matched to a gene: 5. Germline loops: CDR1 SEHNR, CDR2 FQNEAQ (reference sequence). In DNA, the CDR3 is TGTGCCAGCAGCTTGGAGACAGGGTTAGAGACCCAGTACTTC. This translates into CASSLETGLETQYF.

The J gene is TRBJ1-2, the V gene TRBV27; D possibly corresponds to TRBD1 (6 bases). V gave up 6 bases and J gave up 2 bases, with 13 bases separating them. Germline CDR1 is MNHEY and CDR2 is SMNVEV (reference sequence). This CDR3 spans 14 amino acids. CDR3 region: CASSPGVSNYGYTF. The CDR3 nucleotides are TGTGCCAGCAGCCCAGGGGTGTCCAACTATGGCTACACCTTC.

This chain connects TRBV29-1 to TRBJ1-2; 9 nucleotides line up with TRBD1. Germline CDR1 reads SQVTM; CDR2 reads ANQGSEA. The CDR3 contains 13 residues. Trimming at V came to 7 bases and at J to 2 bases, leaving 5 bases not matched to a gene. Here the CDR3 DNA reads TGCAGCGCCAAGACAGGGGGGAACTATGGCTACACCTTC. Protein: CSAKTGGNYGYTF.

The chain joins TRBV6-1 to TRBJ1-2; TRBD1 matches at 8 bases. CDR3 size: 13 residues. CDR1 and CDR2 from the germline V gene are MNHNS and SASEGT. Losses at the gene ends were 8 bases for V and 4 bases for J; bases not matched to a gene: 6. The CDR3, as DNA: TGTGCCAGCCAATTAGGGACAGGCTATGGCTACACCTTC. It codes for CASQLGTGYGYTF.

The chain combines TRBV5-6 with TRBJ2-7, with TRBD2 as a possible D gene (6 bases). CDR3 size: 16 residues. The V gene's germline CDR1 is SGHDT and CDR2 YYEEEE. V shed 0 bases and J shed 2 bases, with 15 bases lying between them. The CDR3 loop reads CASSLDRDSDPYEQYF. The CDR3 DNA is TGTGCCAGCAGCTTGGACCGGGACTCAGATCCCTACGAGCAGTACTTC.

The chain is built from TRBV27 and TRBJ1-2, with a tentative D call TRBD1 (5 bases). The CDR3 totals 15 residues. Trimming left V 2 bases short and J 8 bases short, with 18 bases between. The V gene's germline CDR1 is MNHEY and CDR2 SMNVEV (reference sequence). This CDR3 reads CASSLRPLGAGGYTF. The CDR3 DNA follows: TGTGCCAGCAGTTTAAGACCCTTAGGGGCGGGAGGCTACACCTTC.